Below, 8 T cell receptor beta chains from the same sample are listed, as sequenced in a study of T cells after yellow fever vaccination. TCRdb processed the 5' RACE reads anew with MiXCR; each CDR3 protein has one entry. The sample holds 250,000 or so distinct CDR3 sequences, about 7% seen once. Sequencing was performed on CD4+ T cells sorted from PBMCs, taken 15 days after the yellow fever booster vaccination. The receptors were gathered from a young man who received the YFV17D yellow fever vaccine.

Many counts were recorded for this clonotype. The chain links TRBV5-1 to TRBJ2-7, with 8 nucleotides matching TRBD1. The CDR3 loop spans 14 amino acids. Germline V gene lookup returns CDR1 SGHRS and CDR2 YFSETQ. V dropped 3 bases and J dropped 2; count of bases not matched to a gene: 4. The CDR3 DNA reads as TGCGCCAGCAGCTCCGAGACAGGGGCCTACGAGCAGTACTTC. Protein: CASSSETGAYEQYF. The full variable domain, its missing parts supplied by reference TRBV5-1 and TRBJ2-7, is KAGVTQTPRYLIKTRGQQVTLSCSPISGHRSVSWYQQTPGQGLQFLFEYFSETQRNKGNFPGRFSGRQFSNSRSEMNVSTLELGDSALYLCASSSETGAYEQYFGPGTRLTVT.

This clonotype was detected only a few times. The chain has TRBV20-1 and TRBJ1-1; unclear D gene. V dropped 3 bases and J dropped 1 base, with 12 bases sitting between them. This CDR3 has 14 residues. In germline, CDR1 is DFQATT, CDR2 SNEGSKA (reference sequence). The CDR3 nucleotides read TGCAGTGCTAGTTGGAGGGCCGGGAACACTGAAGCTTTCTTT. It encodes CSASWRAGNTEAFF.

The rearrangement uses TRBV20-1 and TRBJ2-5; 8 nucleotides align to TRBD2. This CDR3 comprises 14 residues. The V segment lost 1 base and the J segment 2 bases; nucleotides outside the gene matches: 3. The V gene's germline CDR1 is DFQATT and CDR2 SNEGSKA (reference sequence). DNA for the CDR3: TGCAGTGCTAGAGGTTTAGCGGGACAAGAGACCCAGTACTTC. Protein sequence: CSARGLAGQETQYF.

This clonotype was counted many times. The CDR3 DNA reads TGTGCCAGCTCACCTCGAGCGGGAGGAAAAGGCAATGAGCAGTTCTTC. Translated: CASSPRAGGKGNEQFF. This rearrangement joins TRBV18 to TRBJ2-1, with 9 bases that match TRBD2. This CDR3 has 16 amino acids. Germline CDR1 KGHSH, CDR2 LQKENI. V trimming: 3 bases; J trimming: 6 bases; junction bases outside the gene matches: 9.

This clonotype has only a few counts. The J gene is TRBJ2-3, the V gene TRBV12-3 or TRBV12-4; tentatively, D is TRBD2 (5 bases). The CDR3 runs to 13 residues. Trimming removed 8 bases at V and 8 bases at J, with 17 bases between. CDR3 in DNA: TGTGCCAGCGCCGGACTGGGCAAGAGTACGCAGTATTTT. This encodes CASAGLGKSTQYF.

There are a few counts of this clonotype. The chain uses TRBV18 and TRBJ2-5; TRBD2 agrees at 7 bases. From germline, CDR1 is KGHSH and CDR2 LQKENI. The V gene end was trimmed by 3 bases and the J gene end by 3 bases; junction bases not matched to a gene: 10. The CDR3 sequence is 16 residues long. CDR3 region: CASSPYQQGGEETQYF. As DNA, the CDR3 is TGTGCCAGCTCACCTTACCAGCAGGGAGGGGAAGAGACCCAGTACTTC.

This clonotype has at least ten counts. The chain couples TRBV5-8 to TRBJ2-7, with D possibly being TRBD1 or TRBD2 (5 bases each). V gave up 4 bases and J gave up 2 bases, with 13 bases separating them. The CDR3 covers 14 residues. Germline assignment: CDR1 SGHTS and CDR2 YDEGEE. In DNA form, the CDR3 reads TGTGCCAGCAGCCTCCGGGGCGGTCCCTACGAGCAGTACTTC. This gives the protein CASSLRGGPYEQYF.

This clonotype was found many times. CDR3 nucleotide sequence: TGCAGTGCTTTACTAGCGGGAAAGACAGATACGCAGTATTTT. Translated: CSALLAGKTDTQYF. The rearrangement joins TRBV20-1 to TRBJ2-3; 10 nucleotides line up with TRBD2. In germline, CDR1 is DFQATT, CDR2 SNEGSKA (reference sequence). The junction had 5 bases not matched to a gene; V was cut back by 5 bases and J by 3 bases. This CDR3 is built from 14 residues.